One T cell receptor (beta chain) is described in this entry. The antigen is undetermined. The CDR3 runs to 15 residues. Germline V lookup: CDR1 SGHRS, CDR2 YFSETQ. V dropped 0 bases and J dropped 6; count of bases not matched to a gene: 7. This sample stems from a study of cytomegalovirus exposure and HLA in healthy donors. The PCR was carried out with 60 Vbeta primers and 13 Jbeta primers. TCRdb's table, derived via immunoSEQ multiplex PCR, lists solely in-frame clones and lacks some. Among some 120,000 clones listed, about 80% were seen once. Study observations and caveats: Associated with cytomegalovirus, according to the listing, were 150 to 200 TCR beta chains. HLA restriction was apparent for most CMV-associated TCR beta chains in a later analysis. As was reported, the HLA-A and HLA-B alleles of most subjects were accurately predicted from TCR beta sequences.

Donors likely had unrecorded immune exposures despite being nominally healthy when sampled. The receptor was derived from a male donor in good health and CMV-seronegative. The chain uses TRBV5-1 and TRBJ2-7; 9 bases are shared with TRBD1. The sequenced sample consisted of PBMCs. The CDR3 loop reads CASSLGGQGSGEQYF. The CDR3 region has the DNA TGCGCCAGCAGCTTGGGGGGACAGGGTTCCGGCGAGCAGTACTTC.